This T cell receptor beta chain originates from a study of T cells after yellow fever vaccination. Many counts were recorded for this clonotype. What it recognizes is unknown. Study conclusions and caveats: Abundant clonotypes from the bulk population could get into FACS-sorted repertoires as contaminants. The booster saw the reappearance of most primary-vaccination clones (nearly 98% CD4, about 90% CD8).

Each CDR3 protein gets one entry after TCRdb re-called the 5' RACE reads with MiXCR. The table shows about 150,000 distinct CDR3 sequences, with roughly 6.2% occurring only once. This CDR3 contains 16 residues. CDR1 KGHSH and CDR2 LQKENI come from the germline V gene. J lost 3 bases, V lost 3 bases, and 5 bases had no gene match. This receptor was taken from a man younger than 35 who received the YFV17D yellow fever vaccine. The sample was CD4+ T cells sorted from PBMCs, taken on the day of the first yellow fever vaccination. The rearrangement uses TRBV18 and TRBJ2-3, with 11 bases aligning to TRBD2. The CDR3 region is CASSPLLAGETDTQYF. CDR3 DNA: TGTGCCAGCTCACCGCTACTAGCGGGGGAGACAGATACGCAGTATTTT.